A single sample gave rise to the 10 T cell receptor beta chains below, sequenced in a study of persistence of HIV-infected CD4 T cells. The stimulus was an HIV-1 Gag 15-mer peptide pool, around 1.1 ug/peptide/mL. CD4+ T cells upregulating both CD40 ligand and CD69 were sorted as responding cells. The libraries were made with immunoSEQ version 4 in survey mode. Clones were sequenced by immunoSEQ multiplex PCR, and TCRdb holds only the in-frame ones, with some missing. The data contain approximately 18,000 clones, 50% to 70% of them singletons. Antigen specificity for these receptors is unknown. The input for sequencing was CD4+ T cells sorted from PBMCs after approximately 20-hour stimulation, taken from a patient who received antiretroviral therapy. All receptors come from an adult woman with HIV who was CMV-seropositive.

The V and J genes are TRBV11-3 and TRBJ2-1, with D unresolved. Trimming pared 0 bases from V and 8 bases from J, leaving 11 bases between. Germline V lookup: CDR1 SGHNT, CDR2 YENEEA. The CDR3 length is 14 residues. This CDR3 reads CASSLDSWGYEQFF. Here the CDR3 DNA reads TGTGCCAGCAGCTTAGATTCGTGGGGATATGAGCAGTTCTTC.

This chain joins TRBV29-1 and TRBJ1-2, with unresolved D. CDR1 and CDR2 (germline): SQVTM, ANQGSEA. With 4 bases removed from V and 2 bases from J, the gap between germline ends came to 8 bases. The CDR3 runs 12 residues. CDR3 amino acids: CSVGTANYGYTF. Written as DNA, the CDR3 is TGCAGCGTTGGCACAGCAAACTATGGCTACACCTTC.

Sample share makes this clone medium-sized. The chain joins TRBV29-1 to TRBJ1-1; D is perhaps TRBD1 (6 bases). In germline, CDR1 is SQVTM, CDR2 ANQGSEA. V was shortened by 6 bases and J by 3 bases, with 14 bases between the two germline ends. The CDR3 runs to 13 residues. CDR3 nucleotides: TGCAGCGTGAAAACAGGGTGGGACACTGAAGCTTTCTTT. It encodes CSVKTGWDTEAFF. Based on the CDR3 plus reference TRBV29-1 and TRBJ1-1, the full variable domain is SAVISQKPSRDICQRGTSLTIQCQVDSQVTMMFWYRQQPGQSLTLIATANQGSEATYESGFVIDKFPISRPNLTFSTLTVSNMSPEDSSIYLCSVKTGWDTEAFFGQGTRLTVV.

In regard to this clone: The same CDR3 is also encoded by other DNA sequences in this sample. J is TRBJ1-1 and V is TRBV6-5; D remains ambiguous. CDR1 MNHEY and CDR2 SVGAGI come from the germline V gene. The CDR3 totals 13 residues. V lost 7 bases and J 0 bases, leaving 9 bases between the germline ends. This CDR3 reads CASKRSMNTEAFF. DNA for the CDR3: TGTGCCAGCAAAAGGTCAATGAACACTGAAGCTTTCTTT.

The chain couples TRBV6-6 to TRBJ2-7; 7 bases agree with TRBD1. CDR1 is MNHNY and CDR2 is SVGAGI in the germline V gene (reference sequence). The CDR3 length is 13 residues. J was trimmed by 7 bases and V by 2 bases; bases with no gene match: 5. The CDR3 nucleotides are TGTGCCAGCAGTTACGATTCACAGGGGGAGCAGTACGTC. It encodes CASSYDSQGEQYV.

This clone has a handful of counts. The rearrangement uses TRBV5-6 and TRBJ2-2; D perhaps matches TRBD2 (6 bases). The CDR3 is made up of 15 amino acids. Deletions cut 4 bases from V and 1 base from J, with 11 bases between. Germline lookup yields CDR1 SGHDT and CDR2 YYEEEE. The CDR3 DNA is TGTGCCAGCAGCCCAAACGGGGGGAACACCGGGGAGCTGTTTTTT. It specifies CASSPNGGNTGELFF.

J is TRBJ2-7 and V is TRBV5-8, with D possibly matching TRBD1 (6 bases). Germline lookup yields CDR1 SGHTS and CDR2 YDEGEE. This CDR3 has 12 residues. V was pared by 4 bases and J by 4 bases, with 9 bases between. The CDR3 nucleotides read TGTGCCAGCAGCGCAACAGGGTACGAGCAGTACTTC. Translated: CASSATGYEQYF.

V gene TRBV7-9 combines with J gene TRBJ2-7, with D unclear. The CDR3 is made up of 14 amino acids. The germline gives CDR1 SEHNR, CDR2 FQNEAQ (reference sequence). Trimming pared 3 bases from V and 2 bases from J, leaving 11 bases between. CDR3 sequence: CASSFGQATYEQYV. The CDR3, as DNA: TGTGCCAGCAGCTTTGGGCAGGCCACCTACGAGCAGTACGTC.

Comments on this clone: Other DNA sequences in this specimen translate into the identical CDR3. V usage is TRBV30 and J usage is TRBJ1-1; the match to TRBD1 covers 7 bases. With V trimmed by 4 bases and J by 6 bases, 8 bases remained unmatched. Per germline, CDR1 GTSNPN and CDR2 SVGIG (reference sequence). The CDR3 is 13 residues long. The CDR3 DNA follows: TGTGCCTGGACCCTGGGGCAGGGGGCTGAAGCTTTCTTT. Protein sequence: CAWTLGQGAEAFF.

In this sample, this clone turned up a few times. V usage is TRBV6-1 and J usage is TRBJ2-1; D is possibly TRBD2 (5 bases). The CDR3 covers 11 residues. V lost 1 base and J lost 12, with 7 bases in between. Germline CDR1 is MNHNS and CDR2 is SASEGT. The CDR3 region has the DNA TGTGCCAGCAGTGAAGACGGAGGGCAGTTCTTC. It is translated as CASSEDGGQFF.